This paragraph covers one TCR beta chain sequence. A roughly 2.5 ml blood sample was drawn per donor. The CDR3 covers 13 residues. The germline CDR1 and CDR2 sequences are PRHDT and FYEKMQ (reference sequence). The entry originates in a study of monozygotic twins with inflammatory bowel disease. TCRalpha and TCRbeta cDNA went through two nested PCRs of approximately 17 and 9 cycles. TCRdb processed the 5' RACE reads again and assigns one entry to each CDR3 protein, with no DNA. This listing includes approximately 330,000 distinct CDR3 sequences. Sequenced: blood. The source of this sequence is a human donor with ulcerative colitis or Crohn's disease, or a healthy co-twin of an affected twin (not recorded which). V is TRBV13 and J is TRBJ2-2. CDR3: CASSLGLSGELFF.